Included here is one TCR beta chain sequence, with context. Antigen specificity is unknown. The sample originates from a study of T cell responses to AZD1222 COVID-19 vaccine. Overall study findings and caveats: Samples come after the peak T cell response, not at day 14. Donors were largely white British and mainly female; clonal diversity was possibly underestimated.

Assay used: immunoSEQ multiplex PCR; TCRdb lists only in-frame clones, some missing. The sample shows roughly 77,000 clones, 90% of them seen only once. The junction had 8 bases not matched to a gene; V was cut back by 7 bases and J by 2 bases. Germline V gene data show CDR1 as MNHEY and CDR2 as SVGAGI. CDR3 length: 15 residues. Samples with a second dose at about 4 or about 12 weeks were pooled together. This clonotype originated in an adult who received the AZD1222 COVID-19 vaccine. Here the sequenced sample was peripheral blood, taken 28 days after the second AZD1222 dose. The chain couples TRBV6-5 to TRBJ2-1; 7 nucleotides match TRBD1. This CDR3 is CASILRTGTYNEQFF. CDR3 DNA: TGTGCCAGCATCCTCAGGACAGGTACCTACAATGAGCAGTTCTTC.